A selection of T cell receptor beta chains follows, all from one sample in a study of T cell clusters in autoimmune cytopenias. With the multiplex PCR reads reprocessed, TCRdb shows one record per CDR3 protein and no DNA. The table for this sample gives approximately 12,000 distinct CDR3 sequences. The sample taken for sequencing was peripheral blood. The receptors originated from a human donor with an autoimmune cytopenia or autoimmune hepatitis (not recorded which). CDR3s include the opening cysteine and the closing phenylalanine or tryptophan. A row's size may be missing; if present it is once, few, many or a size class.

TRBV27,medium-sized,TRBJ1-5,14,CASSAIGINQPQHF
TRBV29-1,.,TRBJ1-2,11,CSYQSNYGYTF
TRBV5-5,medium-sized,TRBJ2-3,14,CASSLGTPKDTQYF
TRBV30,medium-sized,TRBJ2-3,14,CAWKVAGDTDTQYF
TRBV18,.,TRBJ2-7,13,CASSRLRIYEQYF
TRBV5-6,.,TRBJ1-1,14,CASSLGKGGTEAFF
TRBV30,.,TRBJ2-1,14,CAWSGTSGSNEQFF
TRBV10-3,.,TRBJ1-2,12,CAISESGDGYTF
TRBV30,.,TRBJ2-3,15,CAWHISVSSTDTQYF
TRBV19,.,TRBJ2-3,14,CASSIGRLGDTQYF
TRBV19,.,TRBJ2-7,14,CASSLPGSSYEQYF
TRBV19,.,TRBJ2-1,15,CASSIGWESYNEQFF
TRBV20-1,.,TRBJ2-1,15,CSAQYHSNLGDEQFF
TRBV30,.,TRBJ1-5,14,CAWIPEGSNQPQHF
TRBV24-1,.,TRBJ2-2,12,CATSGDTGELFF
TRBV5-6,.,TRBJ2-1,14,CATSQVSSYNEQFF
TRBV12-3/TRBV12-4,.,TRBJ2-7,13,CASSAGGSYEQYF
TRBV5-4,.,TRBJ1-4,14,CASSARVNNEKLFF
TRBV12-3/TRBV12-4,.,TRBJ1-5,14,CATRGTGRNQPQHF
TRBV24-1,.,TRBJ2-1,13,CATGTGVYNEQFF
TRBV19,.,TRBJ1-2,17,CASASGTRGGLPYGYTF
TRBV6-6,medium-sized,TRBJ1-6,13,CASSYGGFSPLHF
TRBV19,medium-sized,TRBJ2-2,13,CASSIINTGELFF
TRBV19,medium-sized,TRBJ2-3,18,CASSTQRLAGADTDTQYF